Listed below are T cell receptor beta chains from one sample, sequenced in a study of blood T cell repertoires in COVID-19. The method was immunoSEQ multiplex PCR; TCRdb's version includes in-frame clones alone and lacks a portion of them. This sample yields 200,000 or so clones, of which approximately 90% are seen a single time; roughly 2% belongs to the top ten. The sample consisted of peripheral blood. These receptors originate from a man aged 65-85 years with active or convalescent COVID-19. The CDR3 runs from the conserved cysteine through the conserved F or W. Each record gives: D gene, clone size, V gene, J gene, CDR3 DNA, CDR3 protein. D genes are given only for firm matches. The size of a clone is reported for some rows only, either as once, few or many, or as a class for expanded clones.

d_call: TRBD2; clone_size: -; v_call: TRBV7-9; j_call: TRBJ2-1; cdr3_nt: TGTGCCAGCAGCACCCGGACTAGCGGGGAATTCTACAATGAGCAGTTCTTC; cdr3_aa: CASSTRTSGEFYNEQFF
d_call: -; clone_size: -; v_call: TRBV3-1/TRBV3-2; j_call: TRBJ1-1; cdr3_nt: TGTGCCACACCCCGACAGGAAAGGAGAATGAACACTGAAGCTTTCTTT; cdr3_aa: CATPRQERRMNTEAFF
d_call: -; clone_size: -; v_call: TRBV6-1; j_call: TRBJ2-2; cdr3_nt: TGTGCCAGCAGTGAAGGGGCAGTCGGGGAGCTGTTTTTT; cdr3_aa: CASSEGAVGELFF
d_call: TRBD2; clone_size: -; v_call: TRBV24-1; j_call: TRBJ2-5; cdr3_nt: TGTGCCACCAGTGCCCTAGGGACTAGCGGGGGCCAAGAGACCCAGTACTTC; cdr3_aa: CATSALGTSGGQETQYF
d_call: TRBD2; clone_size: -; v_call: TRBV5-5; j_call: TRBJ2-2; cdr3_nt: TGTGCCAGCAGCCCGCCGAGCGGGGGAATCACCGGGGAGCTGTTTTTT; cdr3_aa: CASSPPSGGITGELFF
d_call: TRBD1; clone_size: -; v_call: TRBV5-6; j_call: TRBJ1-1; cdr3_nt: TGTGCCAGCAGCTCCGGGACAGGGGAGGGCACTGAAGCTTTCTTT; cdr3_aa: CASSSGTGEGTEAFF
d_call: -; clone_size: -; v_call: TRBV11-2; j_call: TRBJ1-4; cdr3_nt: TGTGCCAGCAGATACAGGGCCGCAACTAATGAAAAACTGTTTTTT; cdr3_aa: CASRYRAATNEKLFF
d_call: TRBD1; clone_size: -; v_call: TRBV5-1; j_call: TRBJ1-1; cdr3_nt: TGCGCCAGCAGCCTCTCACCTGACAGGGTTCAGGTTACTGAAGCTTTCTTT; cdr3_aa: CASSLSPDRVQVTEAFF
d_call: TRBD1; clone_size: -; v_call: TRBV5-4; j_call: TRBJ1-2; cdr3_nt: TGTGCCAGCAGCTTGGAGGGGACAGGGGGCTTCAACACCTTC; cdr3_aa: CASSLEGTGGFNTF
d_call: -; clone_size: -; v_call: TRBV9; j_call: TRBJ2-2; cdr3_nt: TGTGCCAGCAGCGTAGAAACTTACAACACCGGGGAGCTGTTTTTT; cdr3_aa: CASSVETYNTGELFF
d_call: -; clone_size: few; v_call: TRBV5-8; j_call: TRBJ2-2; cdr3_nt: TGTGCCAGCAGCTCGGGGGTAAAGACCGGGGAGCTGTTTTTT; cdr3_aa: CASSSGVKTGELFF
d_call: TRBD1; clone_size: -; v_call: TRBV5-6; j_call: TRBJ1-1; cdr3_nt: TGTGCCAGCAGCCTCGGACAGGGGGCGACTGAAGCTTTCTTT; cdr3_aa: CASSLGQGATEAFF
d_call: -; clone_size: -; v_call: TRBV5-1; j_call: TRBJ1-6; cdr3_nt: TGCGCCAGCAGCTTGGAACAGGGCTCGCCCCTCCACTTT; cdr3_aa: CASSLEQGSPLHF
d_call: -; clone_size: -; v_call: TRBV5-1; j_call: TRBJ1-2; cdr3_nt: TGCGCCAGCAGCTTAAGCGGGCTGGTCTACACCTTC; cdr3_aa: CASSLSGLVYTF
d_call: TRBD2; clone_size: few; v_call: TRBV9; j_call: TRBJ2-1; cdr3_nt: TGTGCCAGCAGCGTGGGAGCGGGGGGCACCTACAATGAGCAGTTCTTC; cdr3_aa: CASSVGAGGTYNEQFF
d_call: -; clone_size: -; v_call: TRBV2; j_call: TRBJ1-6; cdr3_nt: TGTGCCACCCGACGAGAGGACAACTATAATTCACCCCTCCACTTT; cdr3_aa: CATRREDNYNSPLHF
d_call: TRBD2; clone_size: -; v_call: TRBV5-1; j_call: TRBJ2-3; cdr3_nt: TGCGCCAGCAGCTTGGGGACTAGCCCCGCAGATACGCAGTATTTT; cdr3_aa: CASSLGTSPADTQYF
d_call: TRBD1; clone_size: -; v_call: TRBV18; j_call: TRBJ1-2; cdr3_nt: TGTGCCAGCTCACTAAGGACAGGGATTAACTATGGCTACACCTTC; cdr3_aa: CASSLRTGINYGYTF
d_call: TRBD2; clone_size: few; v_call: TRBV7-2; j_call: TRBJ2-7; cdr3_nt: TGTGCCAGCAGCTTTGCTAGCGGGAGTTCCTACGAGCAGTACTTC; cdr3_aa: CASSFASGSSYEQYF
d_call: TRBD2; clone_size: -; v_call: TRBV10-3; j_call: TRBJ2-1; cdr3_nt: TGTGCCATCAGGACGACCGAGCGGGGTGAGCAGTTCTTC; cdr3_aa: CAIRTTERGEQFF
d_call: -; clone_size: -; v_call: TRBV24-1; j_call: TRBJ2-3; cdr3_nt: TGTGCCACCAGTACGGGGGTGATCACAAATACGCAGTATTTT; cdr3_aa: CATSTGVITNTQYF
d_call: TRBD1; clone_size: -; v_call: TRBV28; j_call: TRBJ1-6; cdr3_nt: TGTGCCAGCAGGGGACAGGGCTATAATTCACCCCTCCACTTT; cdr3_aa: CASRGQGYNSPLHF
d_call: -; clone_size: -; v_call: TRBV7-8; j_call: TRBJ1-5; cdr3_nt: TGTGCCAGCAGCTTAGGGTCTGCGGGGGGCAGGAGTAATCAGCCCCAGCATTTT; cdr3_aa: CASSLGSAGGRSNQPQHF
d_call: TRBD2; clone_size: -; v_call: TRBV5-5; j_call: TRBJ2-1; cdr3_nt: TGTGCCAGCAGCTTGACTAGCGGGTACAATGAGCAGTTCTTC; cdr3_aa: CASSLTSGYNEQFF
d_call: -; clone_size: -; v_call: TRBV7-2; j_call: TRBJ1-3; cdr3_nt: TGTGCCAGCAGCTTTGCACTTTTCTCTGGAAACACCATATATTTT; cdr3_aa: CASSFALFSGNTIYF
d_call: -; clone_size: -; v_call: TRBV2; j_call: TRBJ1-4; cdr3_nt: TGTGCCAGCGGTGCAGCGATGAGAAAACTGTTTTTT; cdr3_aa: CASGAAMRKLFF
d_call: TRBD2; clone_size: -; v_call: TRBV6-5; j_call: TRBJ2-3; cdr3_nt: TGTGCCAGCAGTTATTCTCTAGCGGGGGGACGAGATACGCAGTATTTT; cdr3_aa: CASSYSLAGGRDTQYF
d_call: -; clone_size: -; v_call: TRBV6-2/TRBV6-3; j_call: TRBJ2-1; cdr3_nt: TGTGCCAGCAGCCTACATCAGGTAGGAAACAATGAGCAGTTCTTC; cdr3_aa: CASSLHQVGNNEQFF
d_call: TRBD2; clone_size: -; v_call: TRBV5-1; j_call: TRBJ2-2; cdr3_nt: TGCGCCAGCAGCCCGACTAGCGGGAGATCCGGGGAGCTGTTTTTT; cdr3_aa: CASSPTSGRSGELFF
d_call: TRBD1; clone_size: -; v_call: TRBV4-1; j_call: TRBJ1-4; cdr3_nt: TGCGCCAGCAGCCAAACAGGGGGTTCTAATGAAAAACTGTTTTTT; cdr3_aa: CASSQTGGSNEKLFF
d_call: TRBD2; clone_size: -; v_call: TRBV5-1; j_call: TRBJ2-7; cdr3_nt: TGCGCCAGCAGCTTGGAAATCGGACTAGGCGAGCAGTACTTC; cdr3_aa: CASSLEIGLGEQYF
d_call: TRBD1; clone_size: -; v_call: TRBV28; j_call: TRBJ2-1; cdr3_nt: TGTGCCAGCAGTTGGGGACAGGGGGTGAGTGAGCAGTTCTTC; cdr3_aa: CASSWGQGVSEQFF